This is a list of T cell receptor beta chains from one sample in a study of naive and memory T cell subsets. TCRdb reprocessed the 5' RACE reads via MiXCR and lists one record per CDR3 protein. The sample lists more than 20,000 distinct CDR3 sequences, roughly a quarter occurring once. The receptors stem from a female donor in good health. Each CDR3 is given with its conserved first and last residue. The D gene is left open where the match is weak. Only part of the rows carry a size: once, few, many, or a class if the clone is expanded.

abundance: .
d_gene: TRBD2
v_gene: TRBV3-1
j_gene: TRBJ2-1
CDR3nt: TGTGCCAGCAGCCAGTCAAGACTAGCCCGGTATGAGCAGTTCTTC
CDR3aa: CASSQSRLARYEQFF

abundance: .
d_gene: .
v_gene: TRBV20-1
j_gene: TRBJ2-7
CDR3nt: TGCAGTGCTAGAGATATTTTGGCGGGGATTAAACCCCACGAGCAGTACTTC
CDR3aa: CSARDILAGIKPHEQYF

abundance: .
d_gene: .
v_gene: TRBV10-3
j_gene: TRBJ1-1
CDR3nt: TGTGCCATCAGTGCAGGGAAAAGCACTGAAGCTTTCTTT
CDR3aa: CAISAGKSTEAFF

abundance: few
d_gene: .
v_gene: TRBV29-1
j_gene: TRBJ2-7
CDR3nt: TGCAGCGTTGAACACGGCGGGGAGCAGTACTTC
CDR3aa: CSVEHGGEQYF

abundance: many
d_gene: TRBD1
v_gene: TRBV6-6
j_gene: TRBJ1-5
CDR3nt: TGTGCCAGCAGTCCTGGGACAGGGCTAAATCAGCCCCAGCATTTT
CDR3aa: CASSPGTGLNQPQHF

abundance: few
d_gene: .
v_gene: TRBV12-5
j_gene: TRBJ1-6
CDR3nt: TGTGCTAGTGGGCCCAGTTCACCCCTCCACTTT
CDR3aa: CASGPSSPLHF

abundance: many
d_gene: .
v_gene: TRBV29-1
j_gene: TRBJ2-1
CDR3nt: TGCAGCGTCCCCGAGAGCTACAATGAGCAGTTCTTC
CDR3aa: CSVPESYNEQFF

abundance: medium-sized
d_gene: TRBD2
v_gene: TRBV12-3/TRBV12-4
j_gene: TRBJ2-2
CDR3nt: TGTGCCAGCAGGATGACTAGCGCTGCCACCGGGGAGCTGTTTTTT
CDR3aa: CASRMTSAATGELFF

abundance: many
d_gene: .
v_gene: TRBV29-1
j_gene: TRBJ1-1
CDR3nt: TGCAGCGTTGATGGGCAGGGAAGAACTGAAGCTTTCTTT
CDR3aa: CSVDGQGRTEAFF

abundance: few
d_gene: TRBD2
v_gene: TRBV7-9
j_gene: TRBJ2-1
CDR3nt: TGTGCCAGCAGCCCACTCGGACTAGCGGGGGCCTACAATGAGCAGTTCTTC
CDR3aa: CASSPLGLAGAYNEQFF

abundance: medium-sized
d_gene: TRBD1
v_gene: TRBV10-2
j_gene: TRBJ1-1
CDR3nt: TGCGCCAGCAGAGAACAGGGGGTGGGTGAAGCTTTCTTT
CDR3aa: CASREQGVGEAFF

abundance: many
d_gene: TRBD1
v_gene: TRBV29-1
j_gene: TRBJ2-7
CDR3nt: TGCAGCGCCACAAACCCTGACAGGGGCTACGAGCAGTACTTC
CDR3aa: CSATNPDRGYEQYF

abundance: many
d_gene: .
v_gene: TRBV20-1
j_gene: TRBJ1-1
CDR3nt: TGCAGTGCTTGGGACACGAACACTGAAGCTTTCTTT
CDR3aa: CSAWDTNTEAFF

abundance: many
d_gene: .
v_gene: TRBV7-6
j_gene: TRBJ2-1
CDR3nt: TGTGCCAGCAGCTTAGCGGTTGGGAACTCCTACAATGAGCAGTTCTTC
CDR3aa: CASSLAVGNSYNEQFF

abundance: many
d_gene: .
v_gene: TRBV5-1
j_gene: TRBJ2-1
CDR3nt: TGCGCCAGCAGCTTAACAGACAATGAGCAGTTCTTC
CDR3aa: CASSLTDNEQFF

abundance: many
d_gene: .
v_gene: TRBV20-1
j_gene: TRBJ1-1
CDR3nt: TGCAGTGCTAGAGATGTGAGCGGTAGGGACACTGAAGCTTTCTTT
CDR3aa: CSARDVSGRDTEAFF

abundance: .
d_gene: .
v_gene: TRBV7-2
j_gene: TRBJ2-3
CDR3nt: TGTGCCAGCAGCTTAGGCGGGGAGACAGATACGCAGTATTTT
CDR3aa: CASSLGGETDTQYF

abundance: .
d_gene: TRBD1
v_gene: TRBV2
j_gene: TRBJ1-2
CDR3nt: TGTGCCAGCAGTGGGGAGGGGGCGAGGTACGGCTACACCTTC
CDR3aa: CASSGEGARYGYTF

abundance: many
d_gene: TRBD1
v_gene: TRBV29-1
j_gene: TRBJ2-7
CDR3nt: TGCAGCGTTGACGGTCAGGGGGCCTACGAGCAGTACTTC
CDR3aa: CSVDGQGAYEQYF

abundance: many
d_gene: .
v_gene: TRBV21-1
j_gene: TRBJ1-1
CDR3nt: TGTGCCAGCAGCTCCAGAAGTGTGACAGCGAACACTGAAGCTTTCTTT
CDR3aa: CASSSRSVTANTEAFF

abundance: few
d_gene: .
v_gene: TRBV6-5
j_gene: TRBJ1-1
CDR3nt: TGTGCCAGCAGCCACCGGGACGGGAACACTGAAGCTTTCTTT
CDR3aa: CASSHRDGNTEAFF

abundance: .
d_gene: TRBD2
v_gene: TRBV20-1
j_gene: TRBJ2-3
CDR3nt: TGCAGTGCTAAGCACCTAGCGGGTTCCACAGATACGCAGTATTTT
CDR3aa: CSAKHLAGSTDTQYF

abundance: .
d_gene: TRBD2
v_gene: TRBV28
j_gene: TRBJ2-1
CDR3nt: TGTGCCAGCAGGGGTACTAGCGGGGGTAACAATGAGCAGTTCTTC
CDR3aa: CASRGTSGGNNEQFF

abundance: .
d_gene: TRBD1
v_gene: TRBV29-1
j_gene: TRBJ1-1
CDR3nt: TGCAGCGTTGAGTGGACAGGGGACACTGAAGCTTTCTTT
CDR3aa: CSVEWTGDTEAFF

abundance: .
d_gene: .
v_gene: TRBV29-1
j_gene: TRBJ2-1
CDR3nt: TGCAGCGTTTACGGACAGTGGTTCTCCTACAATGAGCAGTTCTTC
CDR3aa: CSVYGQWFSYNEQFF

abundance: .
d_gene: .
v_gene: TRBV10-2
j_gene: TRBJ2-7
CDR3nt: TGCGCCAGCAGTGAGGGGGGCACGTCCTACGAGCAGTACTTC
CDR3aa: CASSEGGTSYEQYF

abundance: .
d_gene: TRBD2
v_gene: TRBV11-2
j_gene: TRBJ2-1
CDR3nt: TGTGCCAGCAGCTTAGGGCTCGGGGGGGCTGGCAATGAGCAGTTCTTC
CDR3aa: CASSLGLGGAGNEQFF

abundance: many
d_gene: .
v_gene: TRBV9
j_gene: TRBJ2-2
CDR3nt: TGTGCCAGCAGCGTAGGGGCAGCAAGCACCGGGGAGCTGTTTTTT
CDR3aa: CASSVGAASTGELFF

abundance: .
d_gene: TRBD1
v_gene: TRBV20-1
j_gene: TRBJ1-6
CDR3nt: TGCAGTGCTCGAGTGGGACAGGCAAATTCACCCCTCCACTTT
CDR3aa: CSARVGQANSPLHF

abundance: .
d_gene: TRBD1
v_gene: TRBV29-1
j_gene: TRBJ2-4
CDR3nt: TGCAGTTATACAGGGGGCACGGCCAAAAACATTCAGTACTTC
CDR3aa: CSYTGGTAKNIQYF

abundance: .
d_gene: .
v_gene: TRBV20-1
j_gene: TRBJ1-1
CDR3nt: TGCAGTGCTAGAGTAGGGAGCACTGAAGCTTTCTTT
CDR3aa: CSARVGSTEAFF

abundance: once
d_gene: TRBD2
v_gene: TRBV2
j_gene: TRBJ2-1
CDR3nt: TGTGCCAGCAGTCCGTTGTTAGCGGGAAAATACAATGAGCAGTTCTTC
CDR3aa: CASSPLLAGKYNEQFF

abundance: .
d_gene: .
v_gene: TRBV7-2
j_gene: TRBJ2-7
CDR3nt: TGTGCCAGCAGCACTGGTAGTTTTGGACATCCTAGCTACGAGCAGTACTTC
CDR3aa: CASSTGSFGHPSYEQYF

abundance: medium-sized
d_gene: .
v_gene: TRBV2
j_gene: TRBJ1-1
CDR3nt: TGTGCCAGCAGTGTAGGGCCGAGGACTGAAGCTTTCTTT
CDR3aa: CASSVGPRTEAFF

abundance: .
d_gene: TRBD2
v_gene: TRBV6-6
j_gene: TRBJ2-3
CDR3nt: TGTGCCAGCAGTTCGCGGGGGAGGAGCACAGATACGCAGTATTTT
CDR3aa: CASSSRGRSTDTQYF